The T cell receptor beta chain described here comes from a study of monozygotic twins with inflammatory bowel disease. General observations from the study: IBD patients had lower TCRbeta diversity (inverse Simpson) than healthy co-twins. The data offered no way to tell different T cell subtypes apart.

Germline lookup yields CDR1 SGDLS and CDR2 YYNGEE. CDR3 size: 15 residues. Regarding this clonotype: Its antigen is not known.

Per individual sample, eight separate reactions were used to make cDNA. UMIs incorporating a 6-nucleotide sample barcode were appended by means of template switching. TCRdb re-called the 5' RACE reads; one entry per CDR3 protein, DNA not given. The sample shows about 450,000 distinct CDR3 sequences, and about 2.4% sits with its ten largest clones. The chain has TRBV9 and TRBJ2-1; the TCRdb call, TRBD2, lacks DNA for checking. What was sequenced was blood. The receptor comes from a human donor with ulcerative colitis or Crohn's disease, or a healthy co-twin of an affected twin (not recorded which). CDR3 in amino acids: CASTSEGQEANEQFF. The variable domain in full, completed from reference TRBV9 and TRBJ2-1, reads DSGVTQTPKHLITATGQRVTLRCSPRSGDLSVYWYQQSLDQGLQFLIQYYNGEERAKGNILERFSAQQFPDLHSELNLSSLELGDSALYFCASTSEGQEANEQFFGPGTRLTVL.